This T cell receptor (beta chain) was obtained from a study of OX40 agonist ivuxolimab in advanced cancers. About the full investigation: Ivuxolimab was an agonistic, fully human IgG2 monoclonal antibody directed against OX40 (CD134), a costimulatory receptor. Intravenous ivuxolimab was administered to patients every 2 weeks at six dose levels: 0.01, 0.1, 0.3, 1.5, 3 and 10 mg/kg. Among the approximately 50 dose-escalation patients, about 20 had hepatocellular carcinoma, approximately 15 melanoma, 9 renal cell carcinoma and 9 head and neck cancer. A male proportion of under 85% and a mean age of roughly 55 years, ranging from roughly 23 to 90, were recorded for the dose-escalation cohort. Prior anti-PD-1, anti-PD-L1 or anti-CTLA-4 therapy was permitted, and checkpoint inhibitors had been received by about 37% of dose-escalation patients. Partial responses occurred in three dose-escalation patients, of whom one had hepatocellular carcinoma and two had cutaneous melanoma. Peripheral TCRbeta sequencing aimed to test whether ivuxolimab altered TCR sequence diversity and caused clonal T-cell expansion. The paper describes the monotherapy dose-escalation part (N of about 54 patients) of the phase I trial of ivuxolimab. Beyond this particular receptor, the publication reports: Partial responders in the 0.1-3.0 mg/kg groups had among the lowest normalized peripheral clonal expansion, especially among CD8+ T cells. Low levels of normalized T-cell clonal expansion were also shown by some nonresponding patients. After ivuxolimab, more expanded clones were found on average in CD8+ T cells than in CD4+ T cells. The antigen specificity of the peripheral T cells that underwent clonal expansion was not determined. At doses of 0.1 to 3.0 mg/kg, clonal expansion of both CD4+ and CD8+ blood T cells was observed from baseline to week 6.

Genomic DNA was extracted from sorted cells for sequencing of the TCRbeta CDR3 region. The immunoSEQ Assay was used for sequencing of TCRbeta CDR3 regions. TCRdb provides this immuneACCESS table in a form limited to in-frame rearrangements. Some clones are lacking; in checked studies, under half of them reflect an unresolved V gene, and why the rest are absent is not known. The sample includes roughly 70,000 clones, with around 85% observed a single time. Roughly 4% of the sample is held by the ten biggest clonotypes. V is cut by 6 bases and J by 4 bases, and the space between the germline ends is 19 bases. The CDR3 starts with the cysteine, ends with the phenylalanine, and has 15 residues. Just the 45-base CDR3 DNA is kept, in frame starting at base 1. The germline V gene (reference sequence) sets CDR1 to LNHDA and CDR2 to SQIVND. In regard to this clone: The specificity of this receptor is unknown. Per-nucleotide qualities are absent, and no much larger clonotype sits a single base away.

The trial excluded patients who had a history of autoimmune disease or who were on systemic immunosuppression. Peripheral blood for TCR sequencing was collected from all dose cohorts at baseline, on cycle 4 day 1, and on cycle 7 day 1. The samples were taken from a phase I, first-in-human, multicenter, open-label dose-escalation trial of ivuxolimab. The trial enrolled adults with locally advanced or metastatic head and neck squamous cell, hepatocellular, melanoma or renal cell carcinoma. CD4+ and CD8+ T cells were sorted separately from peripheral blood before TCR sequencing. This receptor was taken from an adult with an advanced solid tumor such as melanoma, head and neck, liver or kidney cancer. Source: CD4+ or CD8+ T cells sorted from blood, taken in a trial of the OX40 agonist ivuxolimab. The rearranged segments are TRBV19 and TRBJ2-7; the D gene is perhaps TRBD2, from 6 matching bases. The nucleotide sequence reads TGTGCCAGTAGGGACACCGTGACGACTAGGTACGAGCAGTACTTC. This encodes CASRDTVTTRYEQYF.